The 32 T cell receptor beta chains below all came from one sample that was sequenced in a study of blood T cell repertoires in COVID-19 (dated by TCRdb to 2020 to 2021). The library was prepared using the immunoSEQ multiplex PCR assay. The table comes from immuneACCESS by way of TCRdb, which keeps in-frame sequences with V and J called. Part of the clones is missing from these tables; in studies checked, under half for an unresolved V gene and the rest for unknown reasons. The sample table holds around 230,000 clones, of which about 80% were seen once. Around 2.5% of the sample belongs to the ten largest clones. The sequencing input was peripheral blood. The receptors originated from a woman aged 35 to 49 with active or convalescent COVID-19.

The rearrangement uses TRBV2 and TRBJ2-3; 7 nucleotides line up with TRBD1. There are 16 residues in the CDR3. Germline trimming cut 7 bases from V and 4 bases from J; bases unmatched to any gene: 14. The V gene's germline CDR1 is SNHLY and CDR2 FYNNEI. CDR3 bases: TGTGCCAGCACCACCCAGGGCAGGGGGAAATCAGATACGCAGTATTTT. Its protein is CASTTQGRGKSDTQYF.

This chain joins TRBV30 and TRBJ1-6, with TRBD1 matching 8 bases. Trimming removed 1 base from V and 7 bases from J; junction bases left unmatched: 6. CDR3 length: 15 residues. Germline V gene sequence: CDR1 GTSNPN, CDR2 SVGIG (reference sequence). The CDR3 bases are TGTGCCTGGAGTGACGGACAGGGTACAAATTCACCCCTCCACTTT. This codes for CAWSDGQGTNSPLHF. Based on the CDR3 plus reference TRBV30 and TRBJ1-6, the full variable domain is SQTIHQWPATLVQPVGSPLSLECTVEGTSNPNLYWYRQAAGRGLQLLFYSVGIGQISSEVPQNLSASRPQDRQFILSSKKLLLSDSGFYLCAWSDGQGTNSPLHFGNGTRLTVT.

J is TRBJ2-3 and V is TRBV18; TRBD2 agrees at 7 bases. The CDR3 has 14 amino acids. The germline V gene encodes CDR1 KGHSH and CDR2 LQKENI. Germline trimming cut 2 bases from V and 2 bases from J; bases unmatched to any gene: 1. The CDR3 sequence: CASSPRDYTDTQYF. CDR3 DNA: TGTGCCAGCTCACCAAGGGACTACACAGATACGCAGTATTTT.

V usage is TRBV2 and J usage is TRBJ1-1, with 8 bases aligning to TRBD1. The CDR3 contains 13 residues. Germline trimming cut 9 bases from V and 4 bases from J; bases unmatched to any gene: 7. In germline, CDR1 is SNHLY, CDR2 FYNNEI. The CDR3 sequence is CASGQGRTTEAFF. The CDR3 nucleotides read TGTGCCAGTGGACAGGGTCGGACCACTGAAGCTTTCTTT.

This chain connects TRBV2 to TRBJ1-2; 8 bases agree with TRBD1. Germline-derived CDR1 and CDR2 are SNHLY and FYNNEI. Trimming cost V 5 bases and J 6 bases; bases outside gene matches: 5. This CDR3 region has 13 residues. The CDR3 spells CASSLWTGNGYTF. The CDR3 bases are TGTGCCAGCAGTCTCTGGACAGGGAATGGCTACACCTTC.

This chain joins TRBV7-8 and TRBJ2-1; a weak D match, TRBD2 (5 bases). With 5 bases removed from V and 4 bases from J, the gap between germline ends came to 15 bases. Germline V gives CDR1 SGHVS, CDR2 FQNEAQ. The CDR3 totals 15 residues. This CDR3 is CASSRTSGGYNEQFF. The CDR3 nucleotides are TGTGCCAGCAGCCGTACCAGCGGAGGATACAATGAGCAGTTCTTC.

The chain has TRBV3-1 (or the pseudogene TRBV3-2) and TRBJ2-2, with D possibly matching TRBD2 (6 bases). Deletions cut 4 bases from V and 6 bases from J, with 21 bases between. The germline V gene encodes CDR1 LGHDT and CDR2 YNNKEL (reference sequence). This CDR3 comprises 17 residues. The CDR3 protein is CASSRVGTPIGSGELFF. The CDR3 DNA reads as TGTGCCAGCAGCCGAGTGGGGACTCCGATAGGGTCCGGGGAGCTGTTTTTT.

Here the CDR3 reads CASSPGQGRNEQFF. The CDR3 DNA reads as TGCGCCAGCAGCCCGGGACAGGGGAGGAATGAGCAGTTCTTC. The chain combines TRBV4-1 with TRBJ2-1; 10 bases align to TRBD1. With 4 bases clipped from V and 7 bases from J, the junction kept 4 bases outside the gene matches. The CDR3 totals 14 residues. Germline loops: CDR1 MGHRA, CDR2 YSYEKL.

As DNA, the CDR3 is TGTGCCAGCAGCCTCGACTTAAATCAGCCCCAGCATTTT. Amino acid sequence: CASSLDLNQPQHF. The V gene is TRBV9, the J gene TRBJ1-5; D unresolved. CDR1 SGDLS and CDR2 YYNGEE come from the germline V gene. V was trimmed by 4 bases and J by 4 bases, leaving 9 bases between them. The CDR3 has 13 residues.

DNA of the CDR3: TGTGCCAGCAGCTTAGTTAGGGGGGGCGAGACCCAGTACTTC. Translating it yields CASSLVRGGETQYF. The V call is TRBV7-9, the J call TRBJ2-5; D may be TRBD2 (7 bases). CDR3 length: 14 amino acids. Germline V CDR1 and CDR2: SEHNR, FQNEAQ (reference sequence). The V end lost 1 base, the J end lost 5 bases, and 11 bases lay between the germline ends.

This chain joins TRBV5-6 and TRBJ1-5; maybe TRBD1 (5 bases). The V and J ends lost 0 bases and 6 bases respectively, with 10 bases between them. CDR1 is SGHDT and CDR2 is YYEEEE in the germline V gene. This CDR3 region has 14 residues. The CDR3 nucleotides read TGTGCCAGCAGCTTGGCCGGGGGAACTCAGCCCCAGCATTTT. Translating it yields CASSLAGGTQPQHF.

The rearrangement joins TRBV7-9 to TRBJ1-1, with D hard to call. Germline CDR1 is SEHNR and CDR2 is FQNEAQ (reference sequence). There are 15 residues in the CDR3. V shed 0 bases and J shed 4 bases, with 12 bases lying between them. The CDR3 DNA sequence: TGTGCCAGCAGCTTAGCCACTAGGGCAAGCACTGAAGCTTTCTTT. Protein sequence: CASSLATRASTEAFF.

The gene calls are TRBV6-5 and TRBJ2-7; 7 nucleotides match TRBD1. V trimming: 5 bases; J trimming: 6 bases; junction bases outside the gene matches: 4. This CDR3 comprises 12 residues. The germline CDR1 and CDR2 sequences are MNHEY and SVGAGI. CDR3 coding DNA: TGTGCCAGCAGTAACACAGGGGCCGAGCAGTACTTC. Protein sequence: CASSNTGAEQYF.

The V call is TRBV3-1 (or the pseudogene TRBV3-2), the J call TRBJ1-5, with 12 bases that match TRBD1. In germline, CDR1 is LGHDT, CDR2 YNNKEL (reference sequence). The length of the CDR3 is 16 residues. V was pared by 4 bases and J by 5 bases, with 6 bases of the junction left unmatched. CDR3 nucleotides: TGTGCCAGCAGCCCGGGGACAGGGGGCTGGGATCAGCCCCAGCATTTT. It codes for CASSPGTGGWDQPQHF.

This chain uses TRBV11-2 with TRBJ2-3, with D perhaps matching TRBD1 (5 bases). Germline V CDR1 and CDR2: SGHAT, FQNNGV. V shed 0 bases and J shed 6 bases, with 13 bases lying between them. The CDR3 sequence is 15 residues long. CDR3 nucleotide sequence: TGTGCCAGCAGCTTAGATCAGGGTTACGGGGATACGCAGTATTTT. It yields the protein CASSLDQGYGDTQYF.

The chain links TRBV30 to TRBJ1-6, with D perhaps matching TRBD1 (5 bases). The CDR3 totals 14 residues. From germline, CDR1 is GTSNPN and CDR2 SVGIG (reference sequence). V lost 1 base, J lost 7 bases, and 11 bases lay in between. This chain's CDR3 is CAWSEGAGNSPLHF. Written as DNA, the CDR3 is TGTGCCTGGAGTGAAGGGGCGGGGAATTCACCCCTCCACTTT.

The V gene is TRBV24-1, the J gene TRBJ1-4; the match to TRBD1 covers 11 bases. The V segment lost 4 bases and the J segment 8 bases; nucleotides outside the gene matches: 8. This CDR3 is built from 16 residues. Germline-derived CDR1 and CDR2 are KGHDR and SFDVKD. The CDR3 here is CATSEHGTGGEEKLFF. CDR3 DNA sequence: TGTGCCACCAGTGAACATGGGACAGGGGGTGAGGAAAAACTGTTTTTT.

Ten or more counts support this clone. The V call is TRBV1, the J call TRBJ2-2; TRBD1 is the table's D call, not checked against the DNA. TRBV1 is an annotated pseudogene. CDR3 length equals 19 residues. CDR3 in amino acids: CTSSLGQPGQESGTGELFF. The CDR3 DNA reads TGCACCAGCAGCCTAGGCCAACCGGGACAGGAATCGGGCACCGGGGAGCTGTTTTTT.

This CDR3 is CATSPGQGHNQPQHF. For the CDR3, the DNA is TGTGCCACCAGTCCCGGTCAGGGTCACAATCAGCCCCAGCATTTT. This chain joins TRBV24-1 and TRBJ1-5; D perhaps matches TRBD1 (5 bases). This CDR3 contains 15 residues. Trimming took off 6 bases at V and 3 bases at J, with 14 bases between the two ends. CDR1 and CDR2 from the germline V gene are KGHDR and SFDVKD.

V gene TRBV30 combines with J gene TRBJ1-2, with D unresolved. The V and J ends lost 5 bases and 0 bases respectively, with 16 bases between them. The germline V gene has CDR1 GTSNPN and CDR2 SVGIG (reference sequence). This CDR3 has 15 residues. CDR3 region: CAWYAKDLANYGYTF. The CDR3 bases are TGTGCCTGGTATGCGAAGGACTTAGCTAACTATGGCTACACCTTC.

This clone was picked up one time. This rearrangement joins TRBV30 to TRBJ2-2, with D possibly matching TRBD2 (6 bases). V shed 0 bases and J shed 4 bases, with 24 bases lying between them. CDR3 length: 19 amino acids. From germline, CDR1 is GTSNPN and CDR2 SVGIG (reference sequence). The CDR3 sequence: CAWSVPNYSGLRTTGELFF. CDR3 nucleotides: TGTGCCTGGAGTGTCCCTAATTATTCGGGACTTCGGACCACCGGGGAGCTGTTTTTT.

This clone was counted a few times. The chain employs TRBV27 and TRBJ2-7, with D maybe TRBD1 (5 bases). CDR1 MNHEY and CDR2 SMNVEV come from the germline V gene (reference sequence). Trimming cost V 5 bases and J 2 bases, with 13 bases left between them. There are 14 residues in the CDR3. CDR3 region: CASSPADTTYEQYF. As DNA, the CDR3 is TGTGCCAGCAGTCCCGCGGACACCACCTACGAGCAGTACTTC.

The chain uses TRBV7-9 and TRBJ2-3; TRBD2 is a possible D gene (6 bases). The CDR3 spans 13 residues. With 1 base removed from V and 9 bases from J, the gap between germline ends came to 11 bases. CDR1 SEHNR and CDR2 FQNEAQ come from the germline V gene (reference sequence). The CDR3 protein is CASSLEGLLTQYF. The DNA for the CDR3 is TGTGCCAGCAGCTTAGAAGGACTATTAACGCAGTATTTT.

The V call is TRBV7-9, the J call TRBJ1-5; D unclear. Germline V gene lookup returns CDR1 SEHNR and CDR2 FQNEAQ (reference sequence). This CDR3 is 17 amino acids long. Trimming removed 0 bases from V and 1 base from J, with 13 bases in between. Here the CDR3 reads CASSLAPINRSNQPQHF. In DNA, the CDR3 is TGTGCCAGCAGCTTAGCCCCCATAAACCGGAGCAATCAGCCCCAGCATTTT. The variable domain in full, with the rest retrieved from reference TRBV7-9 and TRBJ1-5, is DTGVSQNPRHKITKRGQNVTFRCDPISEHNRLYWYRQTLGQGPEFLTYFQNEAQLEKSRLLSDRFSAERPKGSFSTLEIQRTEQGDSAMYLCASSLAPINRSNQPQHFGDGTRLSIL.

CDR3 DNA sequence: TGTGCCAGCAGTGAAGGGACAGGCATATACTATGGCTACACCTTC. It is translated as CASSEGTGIYYGYTF. This chain links TRBV2 with TRBJ1-2, with 7 bases identical to TRBD1. V was clipped by 1 base and J by 3 bases; unmatched bases: 5. The CDR3 runs to 15 residues. The V gene's germline CDR1 is SNHLY and CDR2 FYNNEI.

The V gene is TRBV5-8, the J gene TRBJ2-2; 8 bases are shared with TRBD1. Germline CDR1 SGHTS, CDR2 YDEGEE. CDR3 length: 15 amino acids. Losses at the gene ends were 3 bases for V and 7 bases for J; bases not matched to a gene: 8. CDR3 DNA: TGTGCCAGCAGCTGGACAGGGAGTTGGGGCGGGGAGCTGTTTTTT. It codes for CASSWTGSWGGELFF.

V usage is TRBV6-6 and J usage is TRBJ1-2; a possible D gene is TRBD1 (5 bases). The CDR3 extends over 14 amino acids. The V end was cut by 7 bases, the J end by 3 bases, with 15 bases between. Per the germline V gene, CDR1 is MNHNY and CDR2 is SVGAGI (reference sequence). The CDR3 sequence: CASNRGAIDYGYTF. CDR3 bases: TGTGCCAGCAACCGCGGGGCGATTGACTATGGCTACACCTTC.

This chain uses TRBV27 with TRBJ1-2; D gene uncertain. The ends were cut back, 5 bases at V and 1 base at J, with 14 bases in the middle. Germline V lookup: CDR1 MNHEY, CDR2 SMNVEV (reference sequence). This CDR3 has 15 amino acids. The CDR3 coding sequence is TGTGCCAGCAGTCCTCCTCGACGGGATAACTATGGCTACACCTTC. Residues: CASSPPRRDNYGYTF.

This chain connects TRBV6-2 or TRBV6-3 to TRBJ1-2; tentatively, D is TRBD1 (5 bases). V lost 4 bases and J lost 8, with 20 bases in between. The CDR3 loop spans 15 amino acids. Germline assignment: CDR1 MNHEY and CDR2 SVGEGT. The CDR3 region has the DNA TGTGCCAGCAGTTCAACGGCGGCAGGGAAAAGAGGCTACACCTTC. This translates into CASSSTAAGKRGYTF.

The chain has TRBV2 and TRBJ1-2; D possibly corresponds to TRBD1 (6 bases). CDR1 is SNHLY, CDR2 FYNNEI, per germline. The CDR3 length is 14 residues. Deletions cut 2 bases from V and 1 base from J, with 8 bases between. The CDR3 here is CASSEQGINYGYTF. In DNA, the CDR3 is TGTGCCAGCAGTGAACAGGGGATTAACTATGGCTACACCTTC.

This clone was observed a handful of times. V and J are TRBV30 and TRBJ2-7, with D possibly TRBD2 on 5 matching bases. Germline values: CDR1 GTSNPN, CDR2 SVGIG (reference sequence). CDR3 length: 13 amino acids. V lost 4 bases and J lost 0, with 10 bases in between. The CDR3 coding sequence is TGTGCCTGGATAGCCGGAGGCTCCTACGAGCAGTACTTC. Its translation is CAWIAGGSYEQYF.

In its sample, this clone was seen many times. The V call is TRBV19, the J call TRBJ1-1; 7 bases map to TRBD1. From germline, CDR1 is LNHDA and CDR2 SQIVND (reference sequence). V shed 7 bases, J shed 6 bases, and the junction held 2 bases outside the gene matches. The CDR3 length is 11 residues. CDR3 in DNA: TGTGCCAGTATTGACAGGGCTGAAGCTTTCTTT. This translates into CASIDRAEAFF.